This TCR beta chain emerged from a study of blood T cell repertoires in COVID-19. As for the study in general: Sources were T cells, B-cell-depleted T cells, or PBMCs; the material itself was cDNA or gDNA.

CDR1 is LGHNT and CDR2 is FRNRAP in the germline V gene. The CDR3 covers 16 residues. Trimming cost V 0 bases and J 3 bases, with 12 bases left between them. Original data processing: Amplified reference gene primers provided the basis for estimating nucleated cell counts. Measured with immunoSEQ multiplex PCR; TCRdb has only the in-frame clones, and not every one. V and J calls and clone size are given by that table; D and trimming were obtained from the DNA. The data show around 300,000 clones, about nine tenths seen once. Sample: peripheral blood. The source is a woman aged 40 to 55 who had recovered from COVID-19. The chain combines TRBV12-5 with TRBJ2-1; D is perhaps TRBD2 (6 bases). CDR3 sequence reads: CASGLVRGTNYNEQFF. CDR3 coding DNA: TGTGCTAGTGGTTTGGTACGGGGGACCAACTACAATGAGCAGTTCTTC.